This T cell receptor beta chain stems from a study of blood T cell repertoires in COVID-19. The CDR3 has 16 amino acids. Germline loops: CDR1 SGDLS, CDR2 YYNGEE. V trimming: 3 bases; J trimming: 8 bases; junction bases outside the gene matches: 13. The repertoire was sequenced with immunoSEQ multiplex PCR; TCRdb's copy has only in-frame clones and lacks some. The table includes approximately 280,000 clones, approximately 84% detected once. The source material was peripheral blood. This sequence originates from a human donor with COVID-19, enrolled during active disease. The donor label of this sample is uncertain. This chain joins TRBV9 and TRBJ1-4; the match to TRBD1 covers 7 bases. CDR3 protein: CASSAGRQGFSEKLFF. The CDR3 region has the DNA TGTGCCAGCAGCGCGGGAAGACAGGGTTTCTCGGAAAAACTGTTTTTT.